These 18 T cell receptor beta chains share one sample of origin, sequenced in a study of blood T cell repertoires in COVID-19. Data came from immunoSEQ multiplex PCR; TCRdb stores just in-frame clones and leaves some out. The repertoire holds about 480,000 clones, with roughly 90% as singletons. Specimen: PBMCs or T cells enriched from blood (not recorded which). These receptors were taken from a woman aged 40 to 50 who had recovered from COVID-19.

This clone was recorded once. The V call is TRBV18, the J call TRBJ2-7; D is uncertain. V was cut by 3 bases and J by 5 bases, with 14 bases left in between. The V gene's germline CDR1 is KGHSH and CDR2 LQKENI. The CDR3 runs 14 residues. The DNA of the CDR3 is TGTGCCAGCTCACCTCAGGCTCGCCGCGACGAGCAGTACTTC. It codes for CASSPQARRDEQYF.

The V and J genes are TRBV5-1 and TRBJ2-7; 8 positions agree with TRBD1. Trimming removed 3 bases from V and 6 bases from J; junction bases left unmatched: 11. Per the germline V gene, CDR1 is SGHRS and CDR2 is YFSETQ. The CDR3 totals 15 residues. The CDR3 reads CASSSYRDRTGEQYF. DNA for the CDR3: TGCGCCAGCAGCTCATACCGGGACAGGACGGGCGAGCAGTACTTC.

This sequence joins TRBV2 and TRBJ1-1, with 8 bases matching TRBD1. The CDR3 loop spans 14 amino acids. Germline V gene data show CDR1 as SNHLY and CDR2 as FYNNEI. Trimming took 8 bases from V and 1 from J; bases not matched to a gene: 6. The DNA for the CDR3 is TGTGCCAGCTCTAGGGACAGGTGGAACACTGAAGCTTTCTTT. Encoded protein: CASSRDRWNTEAFF.

The J gene is TRBJ1-5, the V gene TRBV2; 8 positions agree with TRBD1. The CDR3 is 14 residues long. The junction had 4 bases not matched to a gene; V was cut back by 6 bases and J by 3 bases. Germline loops: CDR1 SNHLY, CDR2 FYNNEI. CDR3 in amino acids: CASSPTGVNQPQHF. CDR3 bases: TGTGCCAGCAGCCCGACAGGGGTCAATCAGCCCCAGCATTTT. Supplemented by reference TRBV2 and TRBJ1-5, the full variable domain reads EPEVTQTPSHQVTQMGQEVILRCVPISNHLYFYWYRQILGQKVEFLVSFYNNEISEKSEIFDDQFSVERPDGSNFTLKIRSTKLEDSAMYFCASSPTGVNQPQHFGDGTRLSIL.

This clone was picked up a small number of times. Other DNA sequences from this sample encode an identical CDR3 as well. The chain links TRBV10-2 to TRBJ2-3, with D unresolved. The CDR3 runs to 15 residues. The V and J ends lost 0 bases and 0 bases respectively, with 7 bases between them. The germline V gene has CDR1 WSHSY and CDR2 SAAADI. The CDR3 protein is CASSESPTSTDTQYF. The CDR3 DNA reads TGCGCCAGCAGTGAGTCGCCCACTAGCACAGATACGCAGTATTTT.

This chain joins TRBV11-2 and TRBJ2-3; TRBD2 is a possible D gene (5 bases). Trimming removed 3 bases at V and 4 bases at J, with 11 bases between. Per germline, CDR1 SGHAT and CDR2 FQNNGV. This CDR3 has 14 amino acids. The CDR3 nucleotides read TGTGCCAGCAGCTTCAGGAGGCTCCCAGATACGCAGTATTTT. It specifies CASSFRRLPDTQYF.

The V call is TRBV4-1, the J call TRBJ1-4, with D hard to call. Germline CDR1 is MGHRA and CDR2 is YSYEKL. The CDR3 loop spans 14 amino acids. Trimming removed 1 base from V and 4 bases from J, with 7 bases in between. The CDR3 region has the DNA TGCGCCAGCAGCCAAGCTGAGATTAATGAAAAACTGTTTTTT. Its protein is CASSQAEINEKLFF.

The V and J genes are TRBV7-8 and TRBJ2-5; D gene ambiguous. Germline V gene lookup returns CDR1 SGHVS and CDR2 FQNEAQ. Trimming removed 2 bases at V and 5 bases at J, with 12 bases between. CDR3 length equals 14 residues. CDR3 coding DNA: TGTGCCAGCAGCTTAACCCCCCCCGGGGAGACCCAGTACTTC. Protein sequence: CASSLTPPGETQYF.

This clone was counted once. The chain couples TRBV9 to TRBJ2-7; D remains unclear. Trimming shortened V by 0 bases and J by 0 bases, and 7 bases separated the two germline ends. Germline-derived CDR1 and CDR2 are SGDLS and YYNGEE. The CDR3 has 14 residues. In DNA, the CDR3 is TGTGCCAGCAGCGTAGAAGCCTCCTCCTACGAGCAGTACTTC. Its protein is CASSVEASSYEQYF.

DNA for the CDR3: TGTGCCATCAGGCGACAGGGGGCGGAAAATGAGCAGTTCTTC. Its translation is CAIRRQGAENEQFF. The chain combines TRBV10-3 with TRBJ2-1; 10 positions match TRBD1. Looked up from germline, CDR1 is ENHRY and CDR2 is SYGVKD. Unmatched junction bases numbered 6, after V lost 6 bases and J lost 7 bases. The CDR3 is 14 residues long.

This clone has just a few counts. The V and J genes are TRBV6-5 and TRBJ1-1, with D unresolved. V was clipped by 5 bases and J by 7 bases, with 8 bases between them. From germline, CDR1 is MNHEY and CDR2 SVGAGI. This CDR3 region has 11 residues. The CDR3, as DNA: TGTGCCAGCAGTACCCCCTATGAAGCTTTCTTT. It is translated as CASSTPYEAFF.

This clone was counted between two and nine times. The rearrangement joins TRBV14 to TRBJ1-3; D is ambiguous. The CDR3 runs 13 residues. Germline CDR1 is SGHDN and CDR2 is FVKESK. Trimming cost V 1 base and J 16 bases, with 17 bases left between them. The CDR3 nucleotides read TGTGCCAGCAGCCAAGTTCGGTATGGGGAGAGGTATTTT. Its protein product is CASSQVRYGERYF.

This chain connects TRBV6-2 or TRBV6-3 to TRBJ2-1; D may be TRBD2 (7 bases). CDR1 is MNHEY, CDR2 SVGEGT, per germline. This CDR3 is built from 15 residues. V dropped 2 bases and J dropped 4 bases, with 12 bases sitting between them. In DNA form, the CDR3 reads TGTGCCAGCAGTTACCGCCGGGGGGCATACAATGAGCAGTTCTTC. Amino acid sequence: CASSYRRGAYNEQFF.

This clone was seen more than once but under ten times. V and J are TRBV5-1 and TRBJ1-6; TRBD1 agrees at 9 bases. The CDR3 spans 15 residues. Trimming at V came to 3 bases and at J to 9 bases, leaving 7 bases not matched to a gene. From germline, CDR1 is SGHRS and CDR2 YFSETQ. DNA for the CDR3: TGCGCCAGCAGCTGGGGGACAGGGAAGGGTTCACCCCTCCACTTT. Protein: CASSWGTGKGSPLHF.

The V and J genes are TRBV27 and TRBJ1-6; 9 bases fit TRBD1. This CDR3 comprises 17 residues. Germline CDR1 MNHEY, CDR2 SMNVEV (reference sequence). Trimming cost V 8 bases and J 4 bases; bases outside gene matches: 12. The CDR3 sequence is CASAGQGLKSYNSPLHF. CDR3 coding DNA: TGTGCCAGCGCGGGACAGGGCCTTAAGTCATATAATTCACCCCTCCACTTT.

This sequence joins TRBV7-2 and TRBJ2-5, with 15 bases fitting TRBD2. CDR3 length: 19 amino acids. The V gene end was trimmed by 2 bases and the J gene end by 4 bases; junction bases not matched to a gene: 11. CDR1 is SGHTA, CDR2 FQGNSA, per germline. The CDR3, as DNA: TGTGCCAGCAGCTTATCGGAGGGACTAGCGGGAGGCACCCTAGAGACCCAGTACTTC. This translates into CASSLSEGLAGGTLETQYF.

This chain connects TRBV27 to TRBJ1-1; 8 positions match TRBD1. Germline lookup yields CDR1 MNHEY and CDR2 SMNVEV (reference sequence). The CDR3 is 13 residues long. Trimming cost V 6 bases and J 6 bases; bases outside gene matches: 6. CDR3 sequence: CASSRGPSPEAFF. In nucleotides, the CDR3 is TGTGCCAGCAGCAGGGGGCCGAGCCCTGAAGCTTTCTTT.

This sequence joins TRBV7-9 and TRBJ1-2; perhaps TRBD1 as D (5 bases). Germline V gene data show CDR1 as SEHNR and CDR2 as FQNEAQ (reference sequence). With 5 bases removed from V and 6 bases from J, the gap between germline ends came to 16 bases. This CDR3 comprises 14 residues. As DNA, the CDR3 is TGTGCCAGCAGCCTGGATGGGGCTGTGAATGGCTACACCTTC. Translated: CASSLDGAVNGYTF.